These 12 T cell receptor beta chains were sequenced from one sample in a study of blood T cell repertoires in COVID-19. Some clones are missing from TCRdb's copy, which holds only in-frame ones; the method was immunoSEQ multiplex PCR. The repertoire has 200,000 to 250,000 clones, under 90% of them found once; the top ten carry 15% to 20%. The source material was peripheral blood. The receptors come from a man aged 25 to 40 with active or convalescent COVID-19.

The CDR3 nucleotides are TGTGCCAGCAGTCCCCGGGAGGTACCCCAAGAGACCCAGTACTTC. It translates to CASSPREVPQETQYF. The chain employs TRBV28 and TRBJ2-5; 7 bases line up with TRBD2. V was pared by 5 bases and J by 1 base, with 7 bases of the junction left unmatched. Germline CDR1 is MDHEN and CDR2 is SYDVKM. The CDR3 runs to 15 residues.

The chain combines TRBV7-2 with TRBJ1-4; D possibly corresponds to TRBD1 (6 bases). This CDR3 contains 13 residues. V was cut by 5 bases and J by 11 bases, with 15 bases left in between. CDR1 is SGHTA, CDR2 FQGNSA, per germline. CDR3 nucleotides: TGTGCCAGCAGCCGAGGCTGGACAGCTAAACTGTTTTTT. It specifies CASSRGWTAKLFF.

The rearrangement joins TRBV4-1 to TRBJ1-6, with 8 bases fitting TRBD1. V dropped 1 base and J dropped 9; count of bases not matched to a gene: 5. The CDR3 loop spans 15 amino acids. The germline gives CDR1 MGHRA, CDR2 YSYEKL. The CDR3: CASSQGQGLSSPLHF. CDR3 sequence (DNA): TGCGCCAGCAGCCAAGGACAGGGGTTGAGTTCACCCCTCCACTTT.

This chain links TRBV5-5 with TRBJ2-5, with TRBD1 matching over 7 bases. The germline gives CDR1 SGHKS, CDR2 YYEKEE (reference sequence). The CDR3 totals 16 residues. Losses at the gene ends were 1 base for V and 5 bases for J; bases not matched to a gene: 11. Written as DNA, the CDR3 is TGTGCCAGCAGCTTGCTACGACAGGGCCCTACGGAGACCCAGTACTTC. Its protein is CASSLLRQGPTETQYF.

J is TRBJ2-1 and V is TRBV28; D unclear. The germline V gene encodes CDR1 MDHEN and CDR2 SYDVKM. This CDR3 is 15 amino acids long. The V end was cut by 7 bases, the J end by 12 bases, with 25 bases between. CDR3 bases: TGTGCCAGCAACGATTCAGGATCTCGCAATGAGTGGCAGTTCTTC. It specifies CASNDSGSRNEWQFF.

The chain carries TRBV19 and TRBJ1-1; D is unresolved. Between the trimmed V and J ends, which lost 3 bases and 1 base, there was a span of 9 bases. CDR3 length: 14 residues. Germline lookup yields CDR1 LNHDA and CDR2 SQIVND (reference sequence). This CDR3 is CASSINRKNTEAFF. The CDR3 bases are TGTGCCAGTAGTATTAACAGAAAGAACACTGAAGCTTTCTTT.

This chain uses TRBV19 with TRBJ1-5, with D possibly being TRBD1 (5 bases). The CDR3 consists of 13 residues. Germline V gene data show CDR1 as LNHDA and CDR2 as SQIVND (reference sequence). V lost 7 bases, J lost 6 bases, and 13 bases lay in between. CDR3 DNA: TGTGCCAGTAAGGGGCCAAAGGGTCAGCCCCAGCATTTT. Its protein product is CASKGPKGQPQHF.

V is TRBV27 and J is TRBJ2-7; 15 nucleotides match TRBD2. Germline assignment: CDR1 MNHEY and CDR2 SMNVEV (reference sequence). CDR3 size: 16 residues. The V and J ends lost 4 bases and 5 bases, in that order; junction bases with no gene match: 6. Written as DNA, the CDR3 is TGTGCCAGCAGTTCGGGACTAGCGGGAGGCGGCCACGAGCAGTACTTC. It translates to CASSSGLAGGGHEQYF.

The V and J genes are TRBV28 and TRBJ1-6, with a possible D match to TRBD1 (5 bases). V was trimmed by 5 bases and J by 8 bases, leaving 16 bases between them. Per germline, CDR1 MDHEN and CDR2 SYDVKM. There are 15 residues in the CDR3. CDR3 sequence (DNA): TGTGCCAGCAGTCCCCCACCCGGAGGGGATTCACCCCTCCACTTT. Residues: CASSPPPGGDSPLHF.

On this clone: The junction departs from germline at one end; a sequencing error may be responsible. This chain joins TRBV5-6 and TRBJ2-7; 9 nucleotides match TRBD2. The CDR3 is made up of 15 amino acids. The germline V gene has CDR1 SGHDT and CDR2 YYEEEE. CDR3 nucleotides: TGTGCCAGCAACTTGGTTAGCGGGGGTTCCTACGAGCAGTACTTC. This gives the protein CASNLVSGGSYEQYF.

The CDR3 protein is CASSSLKHQGNTEAFF. The CDR3 nucleotides are TGTGCCAGCAGCTCCCTGAAACACCAGGGGAACACTGAAGCTTTCTTT. The rearrangement links TRBV5-5 to TRBJ1-1, with D perhaps TRBD1 (5 bases). V was pared by 3 bases and J by 1 base, with 16 bases between. This CDR3 comprises 16 residues. CDR1 SGHKS and CDR2 YYEKEE come from the germline V gene (reference sequence).

This clone was counted a single time. The chain links TRBV29-1 to TRBJ1-5; TRBD1 is a possible D gene (6 bases). Germline loops: CDR1 SQVTM, CDR2 ANQGSEA. V was trimmed by 7 bases and J by 4 bases, leaving 17 bases between them. The CDR3 sequence is 14 residues long. Here the CDR3 reads CSASDGDTNQPQHF. The CDR3 DNA reads as TGCAGCGCCTCAGACGGGGACACAAATCAGCCCCAGCATTTT.